The rows below give T cell receptor beta chains drawn from one sample of a study of identical twins. From the 5' RACE reads, TCRdb called clonotypes with MiXCR, one entry per CDR3 protein. This table holds about 720,000 distinct CDR3 sequences, 8.5% to 9% found once. These same data were also listed under a study on yellow fever vaccine responses in identical twins.

Input material: PBMCs. The receptors shown here come from a young woman in good health. CDR3s include the opening cysteine and the closing phenylalanine or tryptophan. Each record gives: J gene, D gene, V gene, clone size, CDR3 protein, CDR3 DNA. A D gene is named only where the DNA matches it firmly. Size is omitted from some rows. Given values are once, few, many or a class for expanded clones.

TRBJ2-3,TRBD2,TRBV7-8,.,CASSLAPAGDTDTQYF,TGTGCCAGCAGCTTAGCCCCCGCGGGGGACACAGATACGCAGTATTTT
TRBJ1-2,TRBD1,TRBV27,.,CASSFPGQGHYGYTF,TGTGCCAGCAGTTTTCCGGGACAGGGACACTATGGCTACACCTTC
TRBJ2-1,TRBD2,TRBV12-3/TRBV12-4,many,CASSSRLAGVGNEQFF,TGTGCCAGCAGTTCTCGACTAGCGGGAGTGGGGAATGAGCAGTTCTTC
TRBJ2-3,TRBD2,TRBV7-3,.,CASSSGLGGLATDTQYF,TGTGCCAGCAGTTCTGGGCTGGGCGGACTAGCCACAGATACGCAGTATTTT
TRBJ2-1,.,TRBV25-1,few,CASSSRRFGNEQFF,TGTGCCAGCAGTTCACGGAGGTTCGGCAATGAGCAGTTCTTC
TRBJ1-2,.,TRBV7-9,few,CASSLDKRGPYYGYTF,TGTGCCAGCAGCTTAGATAAACGGGGGCCTTACTATGGCTACACCTTC
TRBJ2-2,.,TRBV5-1,many,CASSLVPTSLGELFF,TGCGCCAGCAGCTTGGTTCCGACCTCTCTCGGGGAGCTGTTTTTT
TRBJ2-1,.,TRBV7-2,many,CASSTLGAGSPNEQFF,TGTGCCAGCAGCACCTTGGGGGCCGGATCCCCCAATGAGCAGTTCTTC
TRBJ1-1,.,TRBV7-9,few,CASSPRVIVTPEAFF,TGTGCCAGCAGCCCCCGGGTCATTGTAACCCCTGAAGCTTTCTTT
TRBJ2-1,TRBD2,TRBV6-4,.,CASSELAGEVNEQFF,TGTGCCAGCAGTGAACTAGCGGGAGAGGTCAATGAGCAGTTCTTC
TRBJ2-3,TRBD2,TRBV2,few,CASSDGLAGGPGTDTQYF,TGTGCCAGCAGCGATGGACTAGCGGGGGGGCCCGGCACAGATACGCAGTATTTT
TRBJ2-7,TRBD1,TRBV4-3,few,CASSRGRSYEQYF,TGCGCCAGCTCCAGGGGGCGGTCCTACGAGCAGTACTTC
TRBJ2-1,TRBD2,TRBV20-1,many,CSAREGLAAYIEQFF,TGCAGTGCTAGAGAGGGGCTAGCGGCTTACATTGAGCAGTTCTTC
TRBJ1-6,TRBD1,TRBV27,many,CAIPGQTIFFSISPLHF,TGTGCCATCCCGGGACAGACGATATTTTTTAGCATCTCACCCCTCCACTTT
TRBJ2-2,TRBD2,TRBV29-1,.,CSVDTSGSGTGELFF,TGCAGCGTTGACACTAGCGGGAGCGGCACCGGGGAGCTGTTTTTT
TRBJ2-1,TRBD2,TRBV9,many,CASSLTSGTYNEQFF,TGTGCCAGCAGCCTGACTAGCGGGACCTACAATGAGCAGTTCTTC
TRBJ1-1,.,TRBV5-6,.,CASRYRGLGAPEAFF,TGTGCCAGCAGATACCGCGGCCTGGGGGCCCCTGAAGCTTTCTTT
TRBJ1-2,.,TRBV29-1,.,CSILEPGRTMGYTF,TGCAGCATCCTAGAACCCGGACGGACTATGGGCTACACCTTC
TRBJ2-3,TRBD2,TRBV6-1,few,CASSDQERGGPDTQYF,TGTGCCAGCAGTGACCAGGAGCGGGGGGGCCCAGATACGCAGTATTTT
TRBJ1-1,.,TRBV29-1,many,CSVERGRNTEAFF,TGCAGCGTTGAACGGGGTAGGAACACTGAAGCTTTCTTT
TRBJ2-7,.,TRBV5-5,.,CASSLVPGDYEQYF,TGTGCCAGCAGCTTGGTTCCAGGGGACTACGAGCAGTACTTC
TRBJ2-2,TRBD1,TRBV11-2,many,CASSAMDYRDRGTGELFF,TGTGCCAGCAGCGCCATGGACTACCGGGACAGGGGGACCGGGGAGCTGTTTTTT
TRBJ2-5,.,TRBV4-3,.,CASSQHQGSQETQYF,TGCGCCAGCAGCCAACACCAGGGCAGCCAAGAGACCCAGTACTTC
TRBJ2-7,.,TRBV18,many,CASSPGVGLYEQYF,TGTGCCAGCTCACCGGGGGTAGGACTTTATGAGCAGTACTTC
TRBJ2-5,TRBD1,TRBV19,.,CASSGTGGTQYF,TGTGCCAGTAGTGGGACAGGGGGGACCCAGTACTTC
TRBJ2-1,.,TRBV6-6,.,CASRVEHEQFF,TGTGCCAGCAGAGTAGAGCATGAGCAGTTCTTC
TRBJ1-4,.,TRBV3-1,.,CASSQVGGGLFF,TGTGCCAGCAGCCAAGTAGGTGGGGGACTGTTTTTT
TRBJ2-3,.,TRBV20-1,many,CSARVQAGPTDTQYF,TGCAGTGCTAGAGTACAGGCGGGGCCCACAGATACGCAGTATTTT
TRBJ2-5,TRBD2,TRBV20-1,.,CSARALAGEETQYF,TGCAGTGCTAGAGCCCTAGCGGGGGAAGAGACCCAGTACTTC
TRBJ2-3,TRBD2,TRBV12-3/TRBV12-4,.,CASSRGPGLAGGLSTDTQYF,TGTGCCAGCAGCCGCGGCCCCGGACTAGCGGGGGGGCTTTCCACAGATACGCAGTATTTT
TRBJ2-7,.,TRBV20-1,.,CSASSGTLWYEQYF,TGCAGTGCTAGCTCCGGGACTCTATGGTACGAGCAGTACTTC
TRBJ2-3,.,TRBV6-1,.,CASTPAQPSTDTQYF,TGTGCCAGCACCCCAGCTCAACCGAGCACAGATACGCAGTATTTT
TRBJ2-4,.,TRBV10-1,.,CATPTGLIAKNIQYF,TGCGCCACCCCAACAGGGCTGATAGCCAAAAACATTCAGTACTTC
TRBJ2-7,TRBD1,TRBV28,few,CASTDGDRPYEQYF,TGTGCCAGCACCGACGGGGACAGGCCATACGAGCAGTACTTC
TRBJ2-5,.,TRBV5-1,few,CASSPGGTQETQYF,TGCGCCAGCAGCCCCGGCGGGACTCAAGAGACCCAGTACTTC
TRBJ2-7,TRBD2,TRBV7-9,many,CASSLGGGTYEQYF,TGTGCCAGCAGCTTAGGCGGGGGAACCTACGAGCAGTACTTC
TRBJ2-3,TRBD2,TRBV15,.,CATSRGTSGGLDTQYF,TGTGCCACCAGCAGAGGGACTAGCGGGGGGCTGGATACGCAGTATTTT
TRBJ1-4,.,TRBV28,few,CASSPAWGNEKLFF,TGTGCCAGCAGCCCAGCTTGGGGGAATGAAAAACTGTTTTTT
TRBJ2-3,.,TRBV2,.,CANLDGLTDTQYF,TGTGCCAACTTGGACGGGCTAACAGATACGCAGTATTTT
TRBJ2-3,TRBD2,TRBV7-2,.,CASSLLAGLEDTQYF,TGTGCCAGCAGCTTATTAGCGGGACTTGAAGATACGCAGTATTTT
TRBJ2-1,TRBD2,TRBV4-3,few,CASSQVLAGGHEQFF,TGCGCCAGCAGCCAAGTACTAGCGGGAGGGCATGAGCAGTTCTTC
TRBJ2-2,.,TRBV5-1,many,CASSLVVLGTGELFF,TGCGCCAGCAGCTTGGTTGTATTGGGGACCGGGGAGCTGTTTTTT